These 28 T cell receptor beta chains came from one sample sequenced in a study of blood T cell repertoires in COVID-19. Assay: immunoSEQ multiplex PCR; the TCRdb copy retains only in-frame clones and omits some. The repertoire holds about 200,000 clones, with roughly 90% as singletons. The sequenced sample was PBMCs or T cells enriched from blood (not recorded which). The receptor source for this set is a woman in her twenties or thirties who had been exposed to COVID-19.

The chain recombines TRBV5-6 with TRBJ1-4, with 8 bases fitting TRBD1. The germline gives CDR1 SGHDT, CDR2 YYEEEE. V dropped 7 bases and J dropped 8; count of bases not matched to a gene: 4. The CDR3 consists of 12 residues. CDR3 protein: CASSQGEEKLFF. The CDR3 DNA sequence: TGTGCCAGCTCACAGGGGGAGGAAAAACTGTTTTTT.

The V call is TRBV19, the J call TRBJ1-2, with D possibly being TRBD1 (5 bases). Trimming took 3 bases from V and 4 from J, leaving 18 bases between them. Germline CDR1 is LNHDA and CDR2 is SQIVND (reference sequence). The CDR3 runs 16 residues. The chain's CDR3 is CASSIPLKGEGYGYTF. CDR3 DNA sequence: TGTGCCAGTAGTATTCCCCTTAAAGGGGAGGGCTATGGCTACACCTTC.

This chain joins TRBV6-5 and TRBJ1-5; possible D gene TRBD1, 6 bases. Germline values: CDR1 MNHEY, CDR2 SVGAGI. V shed 6 bases and J shed 7 bases, with 16 bases lying between them. The CDR3 loop spans 14 amino acids. The CDR3 bases are TGTGCCAGCAGACGGGGACATTCAAACCAGCCCCAGCATTTT. Encoded protein: CASRRGHSNQPQHF.

This clone appeared a few times. The chain has TRBV15 and TRBJ1-1; 7 nucleotides match TRBD1. Trimming removed 0 bases from V and 3 bases from J; junction bases left unmatched: 1. The CDR3 totals 14 residues. The germline V gene encodes CDR1 LNHNV and CDR2 YYDKDF (reference sequence). CDR3 in amino acids: CATSREQGHTEAFF. CDR3 DNA: TGTGCCACCAGCAGAGAACAGGGGCACACTGAAGCTTTCTTT.

The chain joins TRBV5-6 to TRBJ1-4, with D tentatively TRBD1 (5 bases). CDR1 and CDR2 (germline): SGHDT, YYEEEE. The germline V and J ends were trimmed by 3 bases and 5 bases, with 14 bases remaining between them. This CDR3 has 15 residues. CDR3 in amino acids: CASSSAGGLNEKLFF. The CDR3 coding sequence is TGTGCCAGCAGCTCGGCCGGGGGGTTAAATGAAAAACTGTTTTTT. Supplemented by reference TRBV5-6 and TRBJ1-4, the full variable domain reads DAGVTQSPTHLIKTRGQQVTLRCSPKSGHDTVSWYQQALGQGPQFIFQYYEEEERQRGNFPDRFSGHQFPNYSSELNVNALLLGDSALYLCASSSAGGLNEKLFFGSGTQLSVL.

The V and J genes are TRBV27 and TRBJ2-7; 10 nucleotides match TRBD2. V gave up 6 bases and J gave up 5 bases; unmatched junction bases: 7. Germline V CDR1 and CDR2: MNHEY, SMNVEV (reference sequence). The CDR3 length is 14 residues. The CDR3 sequence: CASRLSGGFDEQYF. The CDR3 nucleotides read TGTGCCAGCAGACTTAGCGGGGGGTTCGACGAGCAGTACTTC.

The V and J genes are TRBV19 and TRBJ1-2, with 8 positions matching TRBD1. CDR1 is LNHDA, CDR2 SQIVND, per germline (reference sequence). The CDR3 runs to 13 residues. V lost 7 bases and J lost 4; bases outside the gene matches: 5. The CDR3 bases are TGTGCCAGTATCTCCGGACAGGGCTATGGCTACACCTTC. It encodes CASISGQGYGYTF.

This clone was found once. This chain connects TRBV6-5 to TRBJ2-1; 9 bases map to TRBD1. The CDR3 spans 15 residues. J was trimmed by 4 bases and V by 5 bases; bases with no gene match: 6. The germline gives CDR1 MNHEY, CDR2 SVGAGI. The CDR3 DNA follows: TGTGCCAGCAGTCGAACAGGGGGCTCTTACAATGAGCAGTTCTTC. Its protein is CASSRTGGSYNEQFF.

The chain couples TRBV6-5 to TRBJ1-2; a possible D gene is TRBD1 (6 bases). The CDR3 sequence is 15 residues long. Germline-derived CDR1 and CDR2 are MNHEY and SVGAGI. Trimming removed 5 bases from V and 4 bases from J, with 17 bases in between. CDR3 protein: CASSTTTGPSYGYTF. For the CDR3, the DNA is TGTGCCAGCAGTACTACGACAGGCCCTAGCTATGGCTACACCTTC.

The chain combines TRBV5-1 with TRBJ2-2; the D gene is possibly TRBD1 (6 bases). V gave up 7 bases and J gave up 6 bases, with 22 bases separating them. This CDR3 has 16 residues. Germline V CDR1 and CDR2: SGHRS, YFSETQ. CDR3 in amino acids: CASGGTLGDEAGELFF. CDR3 in DNA: TGCGCCAGCGGGGGCACGCTTGGGGATGAGGCCGGGGAGCTGTTTTTT.

This chain links TRBV12-5 with TRBJ1-2; D gene uncertain. This CDR3 is 16 amino acids long. Germline values: CDR1 LGHNT, CDR2 FRNRAP. The V gene lost 1 base and the J gene lost 7 bases, with 19 bases spanning the gap. The chain's CDR3 is CASGLAQPRVLGGYTF. CDR3 nucleotides: TGTGCTAGTGGTTTGGCGCAACCGAGGGTATTGGGTGGCTACACCTTC.

This chain links TRBV19 with TRBJ1-3; D is possibly TRBD1 (6 bases). CDR3 length: 15 residues. Germline-derived CDR1 and CDR2 are LNHDA and SQIVND (reference sequence). Trimming took 5 bases from V and 0 from J, leaving 11 bases between them. DNA for the CDR3: TGTGCCAGTAGTTTCGGGACAAGCTCTGGAAACACCATATATTTT. This codes for CASSFGTSSGNTIYF.

The V call is TRBV7-9, the J call TRBJ2-1; 10 bases fit TRBD2. After removal of 1 base from V and 5 bases from J, the junction contained 5 bases not matched to a gene. The germline V gene has CDR1 SEHNR and CDR2 FQNEAQ (reference sequence). The CDR3 spans 16 residues. CDR3 protein: CASSLVGLAGDNEQFF. CDR3 DNA sequence: TGTGCCAGCAGCTTAGTGGGTCTAGCGGGGGACAATGAGCAGTTCTTC.

This sequence joins TRBV19 and TRBJ1-4, with D possibly matching TRBD1 (5 bases). V was shortened by 6 bases and J by 5 bases, with 25 bases between the two germline ends. The CDR3 spans 18 residues. CDR1 LNHDA and CDR2 SQIVND come from the germline V gene (reference sequence). The CDR3 DNA reads TGTGCCAGTAGACGATACCCCACAGCTCAGGGATCCAATGAAAAACTGTTTTTT. Translated, it gives CASRRYPTAQGSNEKLFF.

This rearrangement joins TRBV21-1 to TRBJ2-1; the D call of TRBD2 is as the table states it, not checked on the DNA. TRBV21-1 is given as a pseudogene. This CDR3 region has 16 residues. CDR3 loop: CASSKYAGSSNNEQFF. The CDR3 DNA reads as TGTGCCAGCAGCAAATATGCGGGGAGCTCGAACAATGAGCAGTTCTTC.

The rearrangement links TRBV7-2 to TRBJ2-1; 10 bases are shared with TRBD1. Per the germline V gene, CDR1 is SGHTA and CDR2 is FQGNSA. The CDR3 is 16 amino acids. J gave up 7 bases and V 2 bases, and 8 bases lay outside the gene matches. In DNA form, the CDR3 reads TGTGCCAGCAGCTTAAGACAGGGGGCGCCGGGGAATGAGCAGTTCTTC. Translation: CASSLRQGAPGNEQFF. The full variable domain, completed using reference TRBV7-2 and TRBJ2-1, is GAGVSQSPSNKVTEKGKDVELRCDPISGHTALYWYRQSLGQGLEFLIYFQGNSAPDKSGLPSDRFSAERTGGSVSTLTIQRTQQEDSAVYLCASSLRQGAPGNEQFFGPGTRLTVL.

The rearrangement uses TRBV19 and TRBJ2-2, with 9 bases matching TRBD1. Germline trimming cut 6 bases from V and 1 base from J; bases unmatched to any gene: 3. The CDR3 covers 15 residues. From germline, CDR1 is LNHDA and CDR2 SQIVND (reference sequence). CDR3 loop: CASRPDRGNTGELFF. The CDR3 region has the DNA TGTGCCAGTAGGCCGGACAGGGGGAACACCGGGGAGCTGTTTTTT.

The chain employs TRBV5-1 and TRBJ1-5; 9 nucleotides align to TRBD1. CDR1 is SGHRS and CDR2 is YFSETQ in the germline V gene. J was trimmed by 6 bases and V by 4 bases; bases with no gene match: 5. The CDR3 loop spans 14 amino acids. In nucleotides, the CDR3 is TGCGCCAGCAGCCCCGGGACAGGGCCTCAGCCCCAGCATTTT. It specifies CASSPGTGPQPQHF.

The genes are TRBV5-4 and TRBJ2-6, with 9 bases that match TRBD1. V was pared by 4 bases and J by 2 bases, with 7 bases of the junction left unmatched. The CDR3 loop spans 17 amino acids. Germline CDR1 reads SGHNT; CDR2 reads YYREEE (reference sequence). CDR3 in DNA: TGTGCCAGCAGCCCGGGACAGGGCTTCACTGGGGCCAACGTCCTGACTTTC. Translated, it gives CASSPGQGFTGANVLTF.

The chain is built from TRBV12-5 and TRBJ1-2, with unresolved D. Deletions cut 7 bases from V and 6 bases from J, with 12 bases between. The germline CDR1 and CDR2 sequences are LGHNT and FRNRAP. CDR3 length equals 12 residues. DNA for the CDR3: TGTGCTAGTGCTCCCCGAACAGATGGCTACACCTTC. The encoded protein is CASAPRTDGYTF.

The rearrangement joins TRBV5-1 to TRBJ2-3; 10 positions agree with TRBD2. V gave up 0 bases and J gave up 4 bases; unmatched junction bases: 5. CDR3 length equals 16 residues. Germline CDR1 reads SGHRS; CDR2 reads YFSETQ. The DNA of the CDR3 is TGCGCCAGCAGCTTGGAGGCTAGCGGGGGATCAGATACGCAGTATTTT. Encoded protein: CASSLEASGGSDTQYF.

The genes are TRBV2 and TRBJ2-5; tentative D call: TRBD2 (7 bases). The CDR3 extends over 16 amino acids. CDR1 is SNHLY and CDR2 is FYNNEI in the germline V gene. V lost 2 bases and J lost 3, with 16 bases in between. The CDR3 DNA sequence: TGTGCCAGCAGTGAATCTCGAGGGGGGGCTAAAGAGACCCAGTACTTC. It codes for CASSESRGGAKETQYF. The full variable domain, completed using reference TRBV2 and TRBJ2-5, is EPEVTQTPSHQVTQMGQEVILRCVPISNHLYFYWYRQILGQKVEFLVSFYNNEISEKSEIFDDQFSVERPDGSNFTLKIRSTKLEDSAMYFCASSESRGGAKETQYFGPGTRLLVL.

The chain employs TRBV5-1 and TRBJ1-4; possible D gene TRBD1, 6 bases. The CDR3 is 14 amino acids. Trimming took 4 bases from V and 8 from J, leaving 15 bases between them. From germline, CDR1 is SGHRS and CDR2 YFSETQ. The CDR3 nucleotides read TGCGCCAGCAGCGTGGAGGGGGTTCAGGAAAAACTGTTTTTT. It codes for CASSVEGVQEKLFF.

The J gene is TRBJ1-1, the V gene TRBV2; D is undetermined. The V end lost 7 bases, the J end lost 11 bases, and 14 bases lay between the germline ends. The CDR3 extends over 11 amino acids. CDR1 and CDR2 from the germline V gene are SNHLY and FYNNEI. CDR3 sequence (DNA): TGTGCCAGCACTCTGAGAGGGCACGCTTTCTTT. As protein: CASTLRGHAFF.

J is TRBJ1-2 and V is TRBV5-1; 8 positions match TRBD1. The V and J ends lost 0 bases and 7 bases, in that order; junction bases with no gene match: 2. The CDR3 totals 13 residues. Per the germline V gene, CDR1 is SGHRS and CDR2 is YFSETQ. The CDR3 DNA is TGCGCCAGCAGCTTGGGCCAGGGGGCTGGCTACACCTTC. Encoded protein: CASSLGQGAGYTF.

CDR3 sequence: CAWSEHLYGYTF. The CDR3 nucleotides read TGTGCCTGGAGTGAACATCTCTATGGCTACACCTTC. The chain uses TRBV30 and TRBJ1-2; D is ambiguous. The ends were cut back, 1 base at V and 4 bases at J, with 7 bases in the middle. There are 12 residues in the CDR3. CDR1 is GTSNPN and CDR2 is SVGIG in the germline V gene (reference sequence).

V usage is TRBV5-1 and J usage is TRBJ1-1; weak D call: TRBD1 (5 bases). The V end lost 2 bases, the J end lost 3 bases, and 11 bases lay between the germline ends. Germline lookup yields CDR1 SGHRS and CDR2 YFSETQ. This CDR3 is built from 14 residues. CDR3 protein: CASSLGEGDTEAFF. The CDR3 nucleotides read TGCGCCAGCAGCTTAGGGGAAGGGGACACTGAAGCTTTCTTT.

V usage is TRBV30 and J usage is TRBJ1-1, with TRBD1 matching 9 bases. J lost 5 bases, V lost 2 bases, and 12 bases had no gene match. Per germline, CDR1 GTSNPN and CDR2 SVGIG (reference sequence). The length of the CDR3 is 16 residues. CDR3 nucleotides: TGTGCCTGGAGTTTTCTCCCGGGACAGGGAAGTACTGAAGCTTTCTTT. Its protein is CAWSFLPGQGSTEAFF. Filled out from reference TRBV30 and TRBJ1-1, the complete variable domain reads SQTIHQWPATLVQPVGSPLSLECTVEGTSNPNLYWYRQAAGRGLQLLFYSVGIGQISSEVPQNLSASRPQDRQFILSSKKLLLSDSGFYLCAWSFLPGQGSTEAFFGQGTRLTVV.